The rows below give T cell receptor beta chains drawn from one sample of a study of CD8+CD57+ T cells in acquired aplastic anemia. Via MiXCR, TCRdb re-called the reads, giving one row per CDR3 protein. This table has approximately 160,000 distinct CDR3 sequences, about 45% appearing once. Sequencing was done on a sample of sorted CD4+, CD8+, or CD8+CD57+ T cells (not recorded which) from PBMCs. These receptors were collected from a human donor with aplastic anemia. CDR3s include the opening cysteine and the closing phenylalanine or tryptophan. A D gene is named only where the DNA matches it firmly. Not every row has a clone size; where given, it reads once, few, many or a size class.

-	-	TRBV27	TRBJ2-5	CASSPGGRKTQYF	TGTGCCAGCAGCCCTGGAGGTAGGAAGACCCAGTACTTC
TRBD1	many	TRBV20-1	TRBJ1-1	CSTWDRGNTEAFF	TGCAGTACCTGGGACAGGGGGAACACTGAAGCTTTCTTT
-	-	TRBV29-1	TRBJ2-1	CSVKGNEQSF	TGCAGCGTTAAGGGGAATGAGCAGTCCTTC
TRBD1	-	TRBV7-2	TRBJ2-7	CASSPRDRSSYEQYF	TGTGCCAGCAGCCCTCGGGACAGGAGCTCCTACGAGCAGTACTTC
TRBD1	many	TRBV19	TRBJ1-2	CASIGRQGYGYTF	TGTGCCAGCATAGGGCGACAGGGCTATGGCTACACCTTC
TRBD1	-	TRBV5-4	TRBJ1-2	CASSLGTGPGYGYTF	TGTGCCAGCAGCTTGGGGACAGGGCCAGGCTATGGCTACACCTTC
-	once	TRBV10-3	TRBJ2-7	CAIEGDGSYEQYF	TGTGCCATCGAGGGTGACGGATCCTACGAGCAGTACTTC
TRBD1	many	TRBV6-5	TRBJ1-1	CASSYSTGGYTEAFF	TGTGCCAGCAGTTATTCGACAGGGGGCTATACTGAAGCTTTCTTT
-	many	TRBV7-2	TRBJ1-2	CASSLAVGGYGYTF	TGTGCCAGCAGCTTAGCGGTGGGGGGGTATGGCTACACCTTC
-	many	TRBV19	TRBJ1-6	CASSVTGSSYNSPLHF	TGTGCCAGTAGTGTCACGGGAAGCTCCTATAATTCACCCCTCCACTTT
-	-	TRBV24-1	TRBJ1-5	CATSDADQPQHF	TGTGCCACCAGTGATGCTGATCAGCCCCAGCATTTT
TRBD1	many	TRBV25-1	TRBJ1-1	CASSELGQGATEAFF	TGTGCCAGCAGTGAATTGGGACAGGGAGCCACTGAAGCTTTCTTT
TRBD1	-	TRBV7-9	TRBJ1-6	CASSSEDRASPLHF	TGTGCCAGCAGCTCAGAGGACAGGGCTTCACCCCTCCACTTT
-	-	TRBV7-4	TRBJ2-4	CASTVIGENIQYF	TGTGCCAGCACCGTCATCGGGGAAAACATTCAGTACTTC
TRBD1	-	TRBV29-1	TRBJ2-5	CSPITAGQGMGIQYF	TGCAGCCCTATCACGGCGGGACAGGGGATGGGGATCCAGTACTTC
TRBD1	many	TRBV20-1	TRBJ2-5	CSAKGAGWETQYF	TGCAGTGCTAAGGGGGCAGGGTGGGAGACCCAGTACTTC
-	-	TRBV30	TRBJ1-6	CAWSGGTSGNSYNSPLHF	TGTGCCTGGAGTGGGGGGACCTCAGGGAACTCCTATAATTCACCCCTCCACTTT
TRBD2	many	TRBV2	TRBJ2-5	CASSLSGGLGETQYF	TGTGCCAGCAGTCTTAGCGGGGGGTTAGGAGAGACCCAGTACTTC